The rows below give T cell receptor beta chains drawn from one sample of a study of cytomegalovirus exposure and HLA in healthy donors. TCRdb's copy holds only in-frame clones and misses some; the assay was immunoSEQ multiplex PCR. The sample yields approximately 200,000 clones, just under 75% seen once. The sample consisted of PBMCs. All receptors come from a man aged 25 to 40 in good health and CMV-seropositive. Both conserved end residues are part of each CDR3. Fields, in order: CDR3 DNA, CDR3 protein, D gene, V gene, J gene, clone size. The D gene is left open where the match is weak. Clone size is stated in some rows and not others, as once, few, many or a class when expanded.

TGTGCCAGCAGCAGAACCGGGACTAGCCCCAATGAGCAGTTCTTC	CASSRTGTSPNEQFF	TRBD2	TRBV5-6	TRBJ2-1	.
TGTGCCAGCAGTTACGGCTCCAATTGGAACACTGAAGCTTTCTTT	CASSYGSNWNTEAFF	.	TRBV6-5	TRBJ1-1	few
TGTGCTAGTGGCTTAGGGGGTCTGGGGAATTCACCCCTCCACTTT	CASGLGGLGNSPLHF	.	TRBV12-5	TRBJ1-6	.
TGCGCCAGCAGCCAGGGACAGGCTTCGAACACCGGGGAGCTGTTTTTT	CASSQGQASNTGELFF	TRBD1	TRBV5-1	TRBJ2-2	few
TGTGCCAGCTCAACCGGAGACCAGGGGTATTTGGAGCAGTACTTC	CASSTGDQGYLEQYF	.	TRBV18	TRBJ2-7	.
TGTGCCAGCAGACGTCAAGGGAGCGAGACCCAGTACTTC	CASRRQGSETQYF	.	TRBV7-2	TRBJ2-5	.
TGTGCCAGCAGCCTGGGAGGGGGGAAATACAATGAGCAGTTCTTC	CASSLGGGKYNEQFF	.	TRBV9	TRBJ2-1	few
TGTGCCAGCAGCGTAGCTAGCACCAGCTCCTACAATGAGCAGTTCTTC	CASSVASTSSYNEQFF	.	TRBV9	TRBJ2-1	.
TGTGCCAGCAGTCGGGACTTTCGGGGGACCCAGTACTTC	CASSRDFRGTQYF	.	TRBV6-5	TRBJ2-5	.
TGTGCCAGTAGTATAGTGGGAGGCAGGAATAGCAATCAGCCCCAGCATTTT	CASSIVGGRNSNQPQHF	.	TRBV19	TRBJ1-5	.
TGTGCCAGCAGTGAGGTAGCGCGCCGCACAGATACGCAGTATTTT	CASSEVARRTDTQYF	.	TRBV6-4	TRBJ2-3	.
TGTGCTAGTGGTTTTAGCGGGAGCTCCTACAATGAGCAGTTCTTC	CASGFSGSSYNEQFF	TRBD2	TRBV12-5	TRBJ2-1	.
TGTGCCAGCAGTTTATACGAGGGGGCTATCGCGAACACCGGGGAGCTGTTTTTT	CASSLYEGAIANTGELFF	TRBD1	TRBV27	TRBJ2-2	.
TGTGCCATCCGCGCGGGACAGAGGATAGAGGGCTACACCTTC	CAIRAGQRIEGYTF	TRBD1	TRBV2	TRBJ1-2	.
TGTGCCAGCCACGAGCAGTACTTC	CASHEQYF	.	TRBV7-9	TRBJ2-7	.
TGTGCCATCAGGGTAGACAGGAAGCCCTACGAGCAGTACTTC	CAIRVDRKPYEQYF	.	TRBV10-3	TRBJ2-7	.
TGTGCCAGCAGGCAGGGAAACACTGAAGCTTTCTTT	CASRQGNTEAFF	.	TRBV6-6	TRBJ1-1	.
TGTGCCAGCAGTTTGGTCGGAGACGAGCAGTACTTC	CASSLVGDEQYF	.	TRBV28	TRBJ2-7	.
TGTGCCAGCATCCCCCGGGCTAGCGGGGAAAATGAGCAGTTCTTC	CASIPRASGENEQFF	TRBD2	TRBV11-2	TRBJ2-1	.
TGTGCCAGCACCCTGGGGGGAGGGTGGGGAAACACCATATATTTT	CASTLGGGWGNTIYF	.	TRBV6-4	TRBJ1-3	.
TGTGCCAGCAGCGTTCTGACAGGGAAGAGCACAGATACGCAGTATTTT	CASSVLTGKSTDTQYF	TRBD1	TRBV9	TRBJ2-3	.
TGTGCCAGCAGCTTCCGGGGATCCACCGGGGAGCTGTTTTTT	CASSFRGSTGELFF	.	TRBV11-1	TRBJ2-2	.
TGTGCCAGCAGTAACGGACAGGGGAGTCAGCCCCAGCATTTT	CASSNGQGSQPQHF	TRBD1	TRBV6-5	TRBJ1-5	few
TGTGCCAGCAGCCTAGCGGGAGACCGGAATACGCAGTATTTT	CASSLAGDRNTQYF	TRBD2	TRBV7-9	TRBJ2-3	.
TGTGCCAGCCACAGGCACGACACCGGGGAGCTGTTTTTT	CASHRHDTGELFF	.	TRBV28	TRBJ2-2	.
TGCGCCAGCAATAACCCCGAGGGACTAGCGGACAATGAGCAGTTCTTC	CASNNPEGLADNEQFF	TRBD2	TRBV5-1	TRBJ2-1	.
TGTGCCAGCAGCTTGGTCGGGACAGGGACCTACGGGCAGTACTTC	CASSLVGTGTYGQYF	TRBD1	TRBV5-4	TRBJ2-7	.
TGTGCCAGCAGCCTACGACAGGGATCGGGGGAGCAGTACTTC	CASSLRQGSGEQYF	TRBD1	TRBV7-2	TRBJ2-7	.
TGTGCCAGCAGCTTAAGGGGCCCTTACACCGGGGAGCTGTTTTTT	CASSLRGPYTGELFF	.	TRBV7-2	TRBJ2-2	.
TGTGCCACCAGCAGGCGGGTAGCAGACACTAGCACAGATACGCAGTATTTT	CATSRRVADTSTDTQYF	.	TRBV15	TRBJ2-3	.
TGCGCCAGCAGCCAAGAGGAAGGGACAGGGGGTGAGAATGAAAAACTGTTTTTT	CASSQEEGTGGENEKLFF	TRBD1	TRBV4-3	TRBJ1-4	.
TGTGCCATCAAAGGTGGCGGGAGTACGTACGAGCAGTACTTC	CAIKGGGSTYEQYF	TRBD2	TRBV10-3	TRBJ2-7	.
TGCAGCGTTACAGGGATGAACACCGGGGAGCTGTTTTTT	CSVTGMNTGELFF	.	TRBV29-1	TRBJ2-2	.
TGTGCCAGTAGTAGACCGGGACAGAGTTATGGCTACACCTTC	CASSRPGQSYGYTF	TRBD1	TRBV19	TRBJ1-2	.
TGCAGCGTTGCGGACAGGGAGGTAGCCTACGAGCAGTACTTC	CSVADREVAYEQYF	TRBD1	TRBV29-1	TRBJ2-7	.
TGTGCCAGTCCGCGGGAGGGGGATAACTATGGCTACACCTTC	CASPREGDNYGYTF	.	TRBV6-1	TRBJ1-2	few
TGTGCCAGTAGTCCGCGACAGGGGATGAGGAGCACAGATACGCAGTATTTT	CASSPRQGMRSTDTQYF	TRBD1	TRBV19	TRBJ2-3	.
TGTGCCAGCAGCCAAGGCCTGGACAGCTCCTACAATGAGCAGTTCTTC	CASSQGLDSSYNEQFF	.	TRBV14	TRBJ2-1	.
TGTGCCACCAGCAGGGGCTCATATCCCCCGTACTTC	CATSRGSYPPYF	.	TRBV15	TRBJ2-5	.
TGTGCCAGCAGTTTTAACGTCCAGGGCAAACTGTTTTTT	CASSFNVQGKLFF	.	TRBV27	TRBJ1-4	.
TGCGCCAGCAGCCGAGCCCGGACTAGCGGGAGGTATCAAGAGACCCAGTACTTC	CASSRARTSGRYQETQYF	TRBD2	TRBV4-1	TRBJ2-5	.